This TCR beta chain was identified during a study of monozygotic twins with inflammatory bowel disease. The CDR3 is 15 amino acids. The V gene's germline CDR1 is MNHEY and CDR2 SVGAGI. TCRdb re-analyzed the 5' RACE reads; it lists each CDR3 protein once, without DNA. The sample features approximately 85,000 distinct CDR3 sequences, with roughly 7.4% in its top ten. Sequenced sample: blood. This receptor was identified in a human donor with ulcerative colitis or Crohn's disease, or a healthy co-twin of an affected twin (not recorded which). The rearrangement joins TRBV6-5 to TRBJ2-7; there is no DNA to check the TCRdb D call of TRBD1. CDR3 sequence: CASSFTGTDRYEQYF.